Presented here are 12 T cell receptor beta chains from one specimen sequenced in a study of OX40 agonist ivuxolimab in advanced cancers. The repertoire was sequenced with immunoSEQ multiplex PCR; TCRdb's copy has only in-frame clones and lacks some. In the table there are around 53,000 clones, over 80% of which are singletons. The sample in question was CD4+ or CD8+ T cells sorted from blood, obtained in a trial of the OX40 agonist ivuxolimab. The receptor source for this set is an adult with an advanced solid tumor such as melanoma, head and neck, liver or kidney cancer.

This chain connects TRBV7-2 to TRBJ2-1; D may be TRBD1 or TRBD2 (5 bases each). CDR3 length: 16 residues. The V gene's germline CDR1 is SGHTA and CDR2 FQGNSA. With 6 bases removed from V and 4 bases from J, the gap between germline ends came to 19 bases. The CDR3: CASRPPGPRLYNEQFF. The CDR3 DNA is TGTGCCAGCAGGCCTCCGGGACCGCGTCTTTACAATGAGCAGTTCTTC.

This chain uses TRBV4-1 with TRBJ2-7; 12 positions match TRBD2. V trimming: 1 base; J trimming: 4 bases; junction bases outside the gene matches: 2. Germline V CDR1 and CDR2: MGHRA, YSYEKL. This CDR3 contains 15 residues. CDR3 DNA: TGCGCCAGCAGCCAAGGGACTAGCGGGAATTACGAGCAGTACTTC. Its protein product is CASSQGTSGNYEQYF.

The chain carries TRBV19 and TRBJ2-3; either TRBD1 or TRBD2 may supply D (5 bases each). Deletions cut 7 bases from V and 2 bases from J, with 16 bases between. CDR1 and CDR2 from the germline V gene are LNHDA and SQIVND (reference sequence). CDR3 size: 15 residues. CDR3 nucleotide sequence: TGTGCCAGTACCCGGACCGGGGCCCTCACAGATACGCAGTATTTT. Translation gives CASTRTGALTDTQYF. Filled out from reference TRBV19 and TRBJ2-3, the complete variable domain reads DGGITQSPKYLFRKEGQNVTLSCEQNLNHDAMYWYRQDPGQGLRLIYYSQIVNDFQKGDIAEGYSVSREKKESFPLTVTSAQKNPTAFYLCASTRTGALTDTQYFGPGTRLTVL.

The chain recombines TRBV4-2 with TRBJ2-7; TRBD2 agrees at 8 bases. After removal of 4 bases from V and 2 bases from J, the junction contained 4 bases not matched to a gene. The CDR3 loop spans 14 amino acids. The germline CDR1 and CDR2 sequences are LGHNA and YNFKEQ. CDR3 sequence: CASSLTSGTYEQYF. The CDR3 DNA is TGTGCCAGCAGCCTAACTAGCGGAACCTACGAGCAGTACTTC.

V and J are TRBV11-2 and TRBJ1-2, with unresolved D. Germline loops: CDR1 SGHAT, CDR2 FQNNGV. Trimming removed 0 bases at V and 7 bases at J, with 9 bases between. The CDR3 has 13 amino acids. The CDR3 here is CASSLDWAAGYTF. CDR3 nucleotides: TGTGCCAGCAGCTTAGATTGGGCAGCTGGCTACACCTTC.

The rearrangement links TRBV29-1 to TRBJ2-5, with 7 bases matching TRBD2. This CDR3 has 15 amino acids. The ends lost 4 bases at V and 4 bases at J; junction bases unmatched: 12. Germline CDR1 SQVTM, CDR2 ANQGSEA. The CDR3 spells CSVVFALAPGETQYF. CDR3 DNA: TGCAGCGTTGTTTTCGCACTAGCGCCGGGAGAGACCCAGTACTTC.

This clone was seen just once. The chain links TRBV6-5 to TRBJ1-6; no definite D call. This CDR3 region has 12 residues. Between the trimmed V and J ends, which lost 4 bases and 6 bases, there was a span of 4 bases. CDR1 is MNHEY and CDR2 is SVGAGI in the germline V gene. The CDR3 sequence: CASSFPNSPLHF. The CDR3 coding sequence is TGTGCCAGCAGTTTCCCTAATTCACCCCTCCACTTT.

The CDR3 DNA sequence: TGTGCCACCAGCAGAGATGGGAGACCTAACGGGCAGTTCTTC. Translation gives CATSRDGRPNGQFF. The chain employs TRBV15 and TRBJ2-1, with D perhaps TRBD2 (5 bases). Trimming took off 0 bases at V and 12 bases at J, with 15 bases between the two ends. The germline V gene encodes CDR1 LNHNV and CDR2 YYDKDF (reference sequence). The CDR3 totals 14 residues.

The chain employs TRBV15 and TRBJ2-3; D is uncertain. The CDR3 contains 13 residues. Per germline, CDR1 LNHNV and CDR2 YYDKDF (reference sequence). The V end lost 0 bases, the J end lost 6 bases, and 7 bases lay between the germline ends. In nucleotides, the CDR3 is TGTGCCACCAGCAGAGATAAACAGGATACGCAGTATTTT. It codes for CATSRDKQDTQYF.

The chain combines TRBV29-1 with TRBJ2-7; D is possibly TRBD1 (5 bases). This CDR3 is built from 12 residues. The ends were cut back, 3 bases at V and 1 base at J, with 7 bases in the middle. CDR1 is SQVTM and CDR2 is ANQGSEA in the germline V gene. The CDR3 nucleotides are TGCAGCGTTGAGGGGCGTTCCTACGAGCAGTACTTC. It encodes CSVEGRSYEQYF.

This sequence joins TRBV5-6 and TRBJ1-1; D is perhaps TRBD1 (5 bases). Deletions cut 4 bases from V and 7 bases from J, with 14 bases between. CDR3 length equals 13 residues. CDR1 SGHDT and CDR2 YYEEEE come from the germline V gene. CDR3: CASSNPTVDEAFF. CDR3 DNA: TGTGCCAGCAGCAACCCGACAGTCGATGAAGCTTTCTTT.

V gene TRBV9 combines with J gene TRBJ1-6, with D possibly matching TRBD1 (5 bases). Trimming took off 0 bases at V and 6 bases at J, with 13 bases between the two ends. CDR1 and CDR2 from the germline V gene are SGDLS and YYNGEE. The CDR3 totals 16 residues. The CDR3 reads CASSVVGGGSNSPLHF. CDR3 sequence (DNA): TGTGCCAGCAGCGTAGTCGGGGGAGGATCTAATTCACCCCTCCACTTT.